The 9 T cell receptor beta chains presented below share a single source sample, sequenced in a study of cytomegalovirus exposure and HLA in healthy donors. The study ran its PCR with 60 Vbeta and 13 Jbeta primers. The data were produced by immunoSEQ multiplex PCR, yet TCRdb's version contains in-frame clones alone and is incomplete. With 200,000 to 250,000 clones in the sample, the ten largest clones hold over 0.75%. Sequences were obtained from PBMCs. The receptors derive from a woman aged 30 to 39 in good health and CMV-seropositive.

This chain links TRBV10-1 with TRBJ2-3, with a weak D call TRBD2 (7 bases). V lost 0 bases and J lost 8, with 18 bases in between. Germline CDR1 WNHNN, CDR2 SYGVQD (reference sequence). This CDR3 is built from 16 residues. The CDR3 reads CASSESTGREWGTQYF. The CDR3 DNA reads as TGCGCCAGCAGTGAGTCTACAGGGAGGGAGTGGGGTACGCAGTATTTT.

The chain joins TRBV27 to TRBJ1-1; D unclear. Germline loops: CDR1 MNHEY, CDR2 SMNVEV (reference sequence). This CDR3 has 14 amino acids. Trimming cost V 5 bases and J 5 bases, with 15 bases left between them. This CDR3 is CASSVRGDGTEAFF. The CDR3, as DNA: TGTGCCAGCAGTGTCCGGGGAGACGGAACTGAAGCTTTCTTT.

CDR3: CASSELAGGPYTQYF. The CDR3 DNA reads TGTGCCAGCAGTGAACTAGCGGGAGGGCCCTATACGCAGTATTTT. The gene calls are TRBV2 and TRBJ2-3, with 12 bases that match TRBD2. Germline V gene sequence: CDR1 SNHLY, CDR2 FYNNEI. The junction had 4 bases not matched to a gene; V was cut back by 2 bases and J by 7 bases. This CDR3 comprises 15 residues.

V usage is TRBV5-1 and J usage is TRBJ2-5; D unclear. Germline CDR1 and CDR2: SGHRS and YFSETQ. CDR3 length equals 13 residues. V dropped 0 bases and J dropped 7 bases, with 10 bases sitting between them. DNA for the CDR3: TGCGCCAGCAGCTTGGTTGGAGAAGGGACCCAGTACTTC. As protein: CASSLVGEGTQYF.

This rearrangement joins TRBV5-4 to TRBJ2-1; 12 bases are shared with TRBD2. The CDR3 runs 18 residues. The V gene's germline CDR1 is SGHNT and CDR2 YYREEE (reference sequence). With V trimmed by 0 bases and J by 4 bases, 8 bases remained unmatched. For the CDR3, the DNA is TGTGCCAGCAGCTTGGCTAACCTAGCGGGAGGGCAATACAATGAGCAGTTCTTC. This codes for CASSLANLAGGQYNEQFF.

The rearrangement uses TRBV5-6 and TRBJ2-3; TRBD2 is a possible D gene (6 bases). V dropped 1 base and J dropped 2 bases, with 14 bases sitting between them. CDR3 length equals 16 residues. Per the germline V gene, CDR1 is SGHDT and CDR2 is YYEEEE. CDR3 in amino acids: CASSLRDSIITDTQYF. The CDR3 DNA sequence: TGTGCCAGCAGCTTGAGGGACTCAATTATCACAGATACGCAGTATTTT.

The chain is built from TRBV6-1 and TRBJ2-7; possible D gene TRBD1, 5 bases. This CDR3 is 15 amino acids long. The germline gives CDR1 MNHNS, CDR2 SASEGT. With 0 bases removed from V and 4 bases from J, the gap between germline ends came to 13 bases. In nucleotides, the CDR3 is TGTGCCAGCAGTGAAGCGCTCCCAGGGCCGTACGAGCAGTACTTC. Amino acid sequence: CASSEALPGPYEQYF.

The chain employs TRBV19 and TRBJ1-5, with 9 bases identical to TRBD1. The CDR3 runs 11 residues. CDR1 and CDR2 from the germline V gene are LNHDA and SQIVND (reference sequence). V gave up 3 bases and J gave up 13 bases; unmatched junction bases: 1. Written as DNA, the CDR3 is TGTGCCAGTAGTATGGGACAGGGACAGCATTTT. This gives the protein CASSMGQGQHF.

The chain couples TRBV6-5 to TRBJ2-2; the match to TRBD2 covers 8 bases. The CDR3 spans 15 residues. Germline assignment: CDR1 MNHEY and CDR2 SVGAGI. V lost 6 bases, J lost 4 bases, and 7 bases stayed unmatched. The CDR3 reads CASRTGTRVTGELFF. CDR3 bases: TGTGCCAGCAGAACCGGGACTAGAGTCACCGGGGAGCTGTTTTTT.